This T cell receptor (beta chain) appears in the sequencing data of a study of blood T cells in healthy people across ages. The CDR3 is 15 residues long. Germline V gives CDR1 SGHTA, CDR2 FQGTGA. Using a J-beta primer mix together with a sample-barcoded 5' primer, a second PCR was run for roughly 7 to 11 cycles. With 12 random nucleotides, a template-switch adaptor tagged each individual cDNA molecule. A single record per CDR3 protein comes from TCRdb applying MiXCR to the 5' RACE reads. The data show roughly 1,000,000 distinct CDR3 sequences, about 25% seen once. Only a few counts were recorded for this clonotype. The sample was also linked to a second study, of T cells of mothers and their children. That report adds: Persisting microchimeric T cell clones went undetected.

The chain links TRBV7-3 to TRBJ2-5; D is perhaps TRBD1 (6 bases). The J call may be in error: the DNA end matches TRBJ2-7 better. The sequence was collected from a girl aged 2-15 years in good health. Input material: blood. This CDR3 is CASSSPEAGVAEQYF. The CDR3 DNA is TGTGCCAGCAGCTCACCGGAGGCAGGGGTCGCCGAGCAGTACTTC.